Below are 19 T cell receptor beta chains sequenced from a single sample in a study of PD-L1 blockade in urothelial cancer. Time point defined: peripheral blood 6 weeks after treatment start. This table comes from immunoSEQ multiplex PCR, and its TCRdb copy is limited to in-frame clones, with some not included. The table lists around 80,000 clones, approximately 90% of them singletons. The sample was PBMCs, taken around atezolizumab (anti-PD-L1) treatment. These TCRs come from a woman older than 75 with urothelial cancer.

The chain joins TRBV9 to TRBJ2-2, with 7 positions matching TRBD2. The CDR3 runs 18 residues. CDR1 is SGDLS and CDR2 is YYNGEE in the germline V gene. Unmatched junction bases numbered 13, after V lost 0 bases and J lost 5 bases. CDR3 nucleotide sequence: TGTGCCAGCAGCGTAGTTCCAGCGGGATGGTCGGAGACCGGGGAGCTGTTTTTT. Its protein product is CASSVVPAGWSETGELFF.

The chain is built from TRBV11-3 and TRBJ2-2, with D maybe TRBD2 (6 bases). Germline assignment: CDR1 SGHNT and CDR2 YENEEA. The CDR3 contains 17 residues. V shed 5 bases and J shed 9 bases, with 25 bases lying between them. The CDR3 sequence is CASSPGGTDLGRWELFF. The CDR3, as DNA: TGTGCCAGCAGCCCTGGGGGGACGGATCTTGGGCGATGGGAGCTGTTTTTT.

This clone was observed a few times. V is TRBV5-6 and J is TRBJ2-7; TRBD2 matches 11 bases. The CDR3 consists of 14 residues. Trimming cost V 6 bases and J 6 bases; bases outside gene matches: 8. The germline CDR1 and CDR2 sequences are SGHDT and YYEEEE. The CDR3 coding sequence is TGTGCCAGCACCTCGCGGGGGACTAGCGGCGAGCAGTACTTC. As protein: CASTSRGTSGEQYF.

The chain employs TRBV29-1 and TRBJ1-2, with 9 bases fitting TRBD1. The germline V gene has CDR1 SQVTM and CDR2 ANQGSEA. The length of the CDR3 is 17 residues. The trim removed 1 base at V and 3 bases at J, leaving 12 bases unmatched. The CDR3 region has the DNA TGCAGCGTTGAAGGGGTTATCAGGACAGGGGCATACTATGGCTACACCTTC. Translated: CSVEGVIRTGAYYGYTF.

V usage is TRBV7-9 and J usage is TRBJ1-4; 11 bases line up with TRBD1. The length of the CDR3 is 15 residues. V was pared by 5 bases and J by 8 bases, with 7 bases of the junction left unmatched. Germline V gene data show CDR1 as SEHNR and CDR2 as FQNEAQ (reference sequence). In nucleotides, the CDR3 is TGTGCCAGCAGCCAGGGGACAGGGGGTCGAGAAAAACTGTTTTTT. Its protein product is CASSQGTGGREKLFF.

V gene TRBV28 combines with J gene TRBJ1-2; D ambiguous. Germline loops: CDR1 MDHEN, CDR2 SYDVKM. Trimming removed 6 bases from V and 3 bases from J, with 17 bases in between. This CDR3 region has 15 residues. CDR3 amino acids: CASSIPRSRHYGYTF. The DNA for the CDR3 is TGTGCCAGCAGCATCCCGAGGAGCCGTCACTATGGCTACACCTTC.

J is TRBJ2-5 and V is TRBV5-1, with 13 nucleotides matching TRBD2. This CDR3 has 15 residues. V lost 7 bases to trimming and J lost 4 bases; unmatched junction nucleotides: 7. CDR1 SGHRS and CDR2 YFSETQ come from the germline V gene. CDR3 sequence reads: CASGLAGVIRETQYF. The CDR3 region has the DNA TGCGCCAGCGGACTAGCGGGAGTCATCCGAGAGACCCAGTACTTC.

This CDR3 reads CASSVEGTSGRTSYNEQFF. The DNA of the CDR3 is TGTGCCAGCAGCGTAGAAGGGACTAGCGGGAGGACCTCCTACAATGAGCAGTTCTTC. The V and J genes are TRBV9 and TRBJ2-1; 15 bases map to TRBD2. This CDR3 has 19 residues. Looked up from germline, CDR1 is SGDLS and CDR2 is YYNGEE. The V segment lost 0 bases and the J segment 0 bases; nucleotides outside the gene matches: 4.

The J gene is TRBJ2-4, the V gene TRBV2; tentative D call: TRBD1 (5 bases). The CDR3 sequence is 14 residues long. V was shortened by 8 bases and J by 0 bases, with 11 bases between the two germline ends. The germline gives CDR1 SNHLY, CDR2 FYNNEI. The CDR3 DNA reads TGTGCCAGCGGCGACAGTCTAGCCAAAAACATTCAGTACTTC. Translated, it gives CASGDSLAKNIQYF. Supplemented by reference TRBV2 and TRBJ2-4, the full variable domain reads EPEVTQTPSHQVTQMGQEVILRCVPISNHLYFYWYRQILGQKVEFLVSFYNNEISEKSEIFDDQFSVERPDGSNFTLKIRSTKLEDSAMYFCASGDSLAKNIQYFGAGTRLSVL.

The rearrangement links TRBV19 to TRBJ1-2; possible D gene TRBD1, 5 bases. V lost 10 bases and J 4 bases, leaving 13 bases between the germline ends. The germline gives CDR1 LNHDA, CDR2 SQIVND (reference sequence). This CDR3 contains 12 residues. The CDR3 protein is CATRRGSYGYTF. The CDR3 coding sequence is TGTGCCACCCGTCGGGGGTCCTATGGCTACACCTTC.

The CDR3 is CASSGRYHEQFF. The CDR3 DNA reads as TGTGCCAGCAGTGGGAGGTACCATGAGCAGTTCTTC. The chain is built from TRBV25-1 and TRBJ2-1; D perhaps matches TRBD2 (5 bases). Trimming took off 4 bases at V and 8 bases at J, with 9 bases between the two ends. The CDR3 is 12 residues long. The germline V gene encodes CDR1 MGHDK and CDR2 SYGVNS.

The table lists this clone with a count of one. The rearrangement uses TRBV29-1 and TRBJ2-3; the match to TRBD2 covers 7 bases. The CDR3 consists of 13 residues. Trimming cost V 4 bases and J 10 bases; bases outside gene matches: 11. Germline V lookup: CDR1 SQVTM, CDR2 ANQGSEA. The CDR3, as DNA: TGCAGCGTTGGAGACTCGGCGGGAGAATCGCAGTATTTT. Protein: CSVGDSAGESQYF.

The chain couples TRBV28 to TRBJ2-7; unclear D gene. Trimming stripped 1 base from V and 2 bases from J, with 15 bases between. The CDR3 spans 16 residues. The germline V gene encodes CDR1 MDHEN and CDR2 SYDVKM. The CDR3 bases are TGTGCCAGCAGTTTATTGGCAGGTTCGTTGCCCTACGAGCAGTACTTC. Amino acid sequence: CASSLLAGSLPYEQYF.

The J gene is TRBJ1-1, the V gene TRBV7-3; D unclear. The CDR3 totals 14 residues. The germline V gene has CDR1 SGHTA and CDR2 FQGTGA. Trimming stripped 2 bases from V and 7 bases from J, with 14 bases between. Written as DNA, the CDR3 is TGTGCCAGCAGCTTAGACCCTACCCGCGGTGAAGCTTTCTTT. Translating it yields CASSLDPTRGEAFF.

V is TRBV15 and J is TRBJ1-5, with unresolved D. Germline CDR1 is LNHNV and CDR2 is YYDKDF (reference sequence). This CDR3 has 16 residues. Trimming removed 3 bases from V and 4 bases from J, with 16 bases in between. The CDR3 region has the DNA TGTGCCACCAGCAGGGTTCGGGGTGCGGGGAATCAGCCCCAGCATTTT. This sequence encodes CATSRVRGAGNQPQHF.

This clone occurred a few times. The rearrangement joins TRBV4-1 to TRBJ1-1; a weak D match, TRBD1 (6 bases). The CDR3 has 14 amino acids. Between the trimmed V and J ends, which lost 5 bases and 6 bases, there was a span of 16 bases. Germline CDR1 and CDR2: MGHRA and YSYEKL. The CDR3 loop reads CASSSGGGAPEAFF. Written as DNA, the CDR3 is TGCGCCAGCAGCTCCGGGGGGGGCGCTCCTGAAGCTTTCTTT.

This rearrangement joins TRBV27 to TRBJ2-1, with D unresolved. V shed 5 bases and J shed 0 bases, with 11 bases lying between them. CDR3 length: 15 amino acids. Looked up from germline, CDR1 is MNHEY and CDR2 is SMNVEV (reference sequence). CDR3: CASSTPPLSYNEQFF. DNA of the CDR3: TGTGCCAGCAGTACTCCACCCCTCTCCTACAATGAGCAGTTCTTC.

This clone is a singleton in its sample. CDR3 nucleotide sequence: TGTGCCAGCAGCCCAGGGGACACGAACACCGGGGAGCTGTTTTTT. It encodes CASSPGDTNTGELFF. The J gene is TRBJ2-2, the V gene TRBV6-5, with D perhaps matching TRBD1 (6 bases). The germline gives CDR1 MNHEY, CDR2 SVGAGI. CDR3 length equals 15 residues. V lost 6 bases and J 0 bases, leaving 11 bases between the germline ends.

This chain joins TRBV10-3 and TRBJ2-1; tentatively, D is TRBD2 (5 bases). V was cut by 0 bases and J by 8 bases, with 14 bases left in between. This CDR3 is built from 15 residues. CDR1 ENHRY and CDR2 SYGVKD come from the germline V gene. The CDR3 here is CAISESSLGVDEQFF. The CDR3, as DNA: TGTGCCATCAGTGAGTCTAGTCTCGGGGTGGATGAGCAGTTCTTC.